A selection of T cell receptor beta chains follows, all from one sample in a study of OX40 agonist ivuxolimab in advanced cancers. TCRdb keeps only in-frame clones here, not all; method: immunoSEQ multiplex PCR. The sample holds about 21,000 clones, more than 70% seen once. The sample here was CD4+ or CD8+ T cells sorted from blood, taken in a trial of the OX40 agonist ivuxolimab. The receptors were gathered from an adult with an advanced solid tumor such as melanoma, head and neck, liver or kidney cancer. Each CDR3 is given without its conserved first and last residue. Each record gives: V gene, D gene, CDR3 length, J gene, CDR3 protein. A D gene is named only where the DNA matches it firmly.

TRBV5-4	NA	11	TRBJ1-1	ASSPTPNTEAF
TRBV2	TRBD2	14	TRBJ2-1	ASGVPRREHPHEQF
TRBV27	NA	15	TRBJ2-3	ASSLWPQISGTDTQY
TRBV6-1	TRBD2	12	TRBJ2-1	AGLTSGGHNEQF
TRBV19	TRBD2	16	TRBJ2-3	ASSTGLAGGGLTDTQY
TRBV2	NA	13	TRBJ2-2	ASSRTGGGTGELF
TRBV18	TRBD1	12	TRBJ1-6	ASSEGQGASPLH
TRBV5-1	TRBD1	15	TRBJ2-7	ASSLTEDRVGLYEQY
TRBV11-2	NA	10	TRBJ1-2	ASSSPHYGYT
TRBV4-1	NA	13	TRBJ1-2	ASSQSGAGIHGYT
TRBV6-5	TRBD2	13	TRBJ2-7	ASSYGLAGNYEQY
TRBV6-5	NA	10	TRBJ2-7	ASSPDRLKQY
TRBV6-1	NA	12	TRBJ1-5	ASSEGGEIQPQH
TRBV7-2	NA	11	TRBJ1-2	ASSLALRGGYT
TRBV6-1	NA	12	TRBJ1-1	ASTRVDRNTEAF
TRBV10-3	NA	16	TRBJ2-2	AIEEGSGPYTGTGELF
TRBV2	NA	12	TRBJ2-5	ASGTGFMQETQY
TRBV2	NA	13	TRBJ2-2	ASSERQGRTGELF
TRBV7-9	NA	11	TRBJ2-3	ASSPGETDTQY
TRBV27	TRBD2	13	TRBJ2-1	ASSPGTSGHNEQF
TRBV6-5	TRBD2	14	TRBJ2-3	ASRYSLAGYTDTQY
TRBV6-1	NA	12	TRBJ2-2	ASIAGETTGELF
TRBV5-3	NA	13	TRBJ1-5	ARSLVAVALKPQH
TRBV11-2	NA	9	TRBJ1-1	ASSQGAEAF
TRBV27	NA	11	TRBJ1-5	ASSFSEDQPQH
TRBV25-1	NA	9	TRBJ2-3	ASGPRGPQY
TRBV6-1	TRBD2	8	TRBJ2-3	ASAGGTQY
TRBV7-9	TRBD1	14	TRBJ2-5	ASSFSRTGPQETQY
TRBV7-9	TRBD2	12	NA	ASSPSGGSYEQY
TRBV9	TRBD2	13	TRBJ2-3	ASSGGLDSTDTQY
TRBV5-6	NA	12	TRBJ1-4	ASSLGGNREKLF
TRBV13	TRBD1	15	TRBJ1-4	ASSPQGALLANEKLF
TRBV5-1	NA	13	TRBJ1-2	ASSLHRDAYYGYT
TRBV27	NA	15	TRBJ1-5	ASSLGAGGISNQPQH
TRBV9	TRBD1	14	TRBJ1-1	ASSPGTGEMNTEAF
TRBV10-3	TRBD2	14	TRBJ2-1	AISESRTSGYDEQF
TRBV12-2	NA	16	TRBJ2-5	ASRWSIFVLAAQETQY
TRBV5-1	TRBD2	15	TRBJ2-1	ASSLSSGQRPYNEQF
TRBV11-2	TRBD2	11	TRBJ2-1	ASSSGGYNEQF
TRBV9	TRBD1	12	TRBJ1-1	ASSGGQVNTEAF
TRBV4-1	NA	11	TRBJ1-5	ASSPHLDQPQH
TRBV6-6	NA	14	TRBJ1-5	ASSYAKGGGNQPQH
TRBV19	NA	11	TRBJ1-5	ASSINRDQPQH
TRBV29-1	NA	18	TRBJ1-2	SAILTGNMVERSANYGYT
TRBV9	TRBD1	14	TRBJ2-7	ASSPAAGTVSYEQY
TRBV19	NA	11	TRBJ2-7	ATRRRGLYEQY
TRBV2	NA	13	TRBJ1-4	ASSESRRSNEKLF
TRBV29-1	NA	9	TRBJ2-5	SVVHEETQY
TRBV1	NA	12	TRBJ1-1	TSSQDGPIYSAF
TRBV28	TRBD1	15	TRBJ2-5	ASSPTPLQGAKETQY
TRBV5-1	NA	11	NA	ASTGPGGDEQY
TRBV10-2	NA	12	TRBJ1-4	ASSERPYNEKLF
TRBV7-7	NA	11	TRBJ2-2	ASSATGPGELF
TRBV4-1	TRBD2	15	TRBJ2-3	ASSLRLAGGPTDTQY